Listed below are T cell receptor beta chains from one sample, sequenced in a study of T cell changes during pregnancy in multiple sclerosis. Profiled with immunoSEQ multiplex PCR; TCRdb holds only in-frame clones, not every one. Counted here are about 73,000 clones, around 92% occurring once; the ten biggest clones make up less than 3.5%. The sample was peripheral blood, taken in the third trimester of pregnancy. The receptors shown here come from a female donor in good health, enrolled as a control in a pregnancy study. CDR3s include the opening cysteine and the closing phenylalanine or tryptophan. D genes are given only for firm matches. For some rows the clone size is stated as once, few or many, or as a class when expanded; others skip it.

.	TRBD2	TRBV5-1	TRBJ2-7	TGCGCCAGCAGCCCGGGAGGTAGCGGGAGGGCCCCGGGCTACGAGCAGTACTTC	CASSPGGSGRAPGYEQYF
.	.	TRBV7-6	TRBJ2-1	TGTGCCAGCAGCTTAGCCGTTCGAGGCAATGAGCAGTTCTTC	CASSLAVRGNEQFF
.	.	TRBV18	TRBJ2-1	TGTGCCAGCTCACGCCAGGGATCCCTAGACAATGAGCAGTTCTTC	CASSRQGSLDNEQFF
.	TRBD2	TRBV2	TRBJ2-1	TGTGCCAGCAGTGTAGTAGCGGGGGCGTCTGAGCAGTTCTTC	CASSVVAGASEQFF
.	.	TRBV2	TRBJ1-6	TGTGCCAGCAGACAGACCTATAATTCACCCCTCCACTTT	CASRQTYNSPLHF
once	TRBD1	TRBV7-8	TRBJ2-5	TGTGCCAGCAGCTTAAGAAGGGACAGGGTAGGGGAGACCCAGTACTTC	CASSLRRDRVGETQYF
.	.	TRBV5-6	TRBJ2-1	TGTGCCAGCAGCTTGGTGGTCAGCTACAATGAGCAGTTCTTC	CASSLVVSYNEQFF
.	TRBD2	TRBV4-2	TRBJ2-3	TGTGCCAGCAGCCAAGATCTCAGCGGGAGAACAGATACGCAGTATTTT	CASSQDLSGRTDTQYF
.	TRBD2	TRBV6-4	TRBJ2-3	TGTGCCAGCAGTGACTCGAGCGGGGGTGGAGATACGCAGTATTTT	CASSDSSGGGDTQYF
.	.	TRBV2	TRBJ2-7	TGTGCCAGCAGTGATAGTCTCTCTTACGAGCAGTACTTC	CASSDSLSYEQYF
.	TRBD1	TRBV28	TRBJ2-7	TGTGCCAGCAGTTCTCCCCAGGACAGGGGTTCCTACGAGCAGTACTTC	CASSSPQDRGSYEQYF
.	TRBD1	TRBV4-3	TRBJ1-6	TGCGCCAGCAGTTCTGACAGGGAGTATTCACCCCTCCACTTT	CASSSDREYSPLHF
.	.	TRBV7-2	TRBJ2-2	TGTGCCAGCAGCTTCCAGGGTGGCACCGGGGAGCTGTTTTTT	CASSFQGGTGELFF
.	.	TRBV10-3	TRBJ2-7	TGTGCCATCAGTGAATACCTCGTTCGGTCGGGCTACGAGCAGTACTTC	CAISEYLVRSGYEQYF
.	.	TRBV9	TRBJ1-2	TGTGCCAGCAGCGCCCTGACAGTACGGGCTGGCTACACCTTC	CASSALTVRAGYTF
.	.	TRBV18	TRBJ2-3	TGTGCCAGCTCACCAGGGCTGTCCGATACGCAGTATTTT	CASSPGLSDTQYF